Shown below are 30 T cell receptor beta chains from a single sample sequenced in a study of cytomegalovirus exposure and HLA in healthy donors. Researchers ran the PCR with 60 Vbeta and 13 Jbeta primers. Here immunoSEQ multiplex PCR was the method, and the copy in TCRdb shows in-frame clones only, minus some. The table has some 150,000 clones, 80% seen once; the top ten hold over 1%. Sequencing was carried out using PBMCs. The receptor source for this set is a woman in her fifties or sixties in good health and CMV-seronegative.

The rearrangement joins TRBV28 to TRBJ1-2; D is perhaps TRBD1 (5 bases). V was cut by 6 bases and J by 4 bases, with 21 bases left in between. The CDR3 sequence is 16 residues long. Germline V gene lookup returns CDR1 MDHEN and CDR2 SYDVKM. The CDR3 sequence is CASRERGREGGYGYTF. The CDR3 DNA follows: TGTGCCAGCAGGGAAAGGGGCAGGGAGGGTGGCTATGGCTACACCTTC.

The rearrangement links TRBV28 to TRBJ1-1, with D hard to call. The CDR3 is 11 residues long. The germline gives CDR1 MDHEN, CDR2 SYDVKM. Trimming cost V 2 bases and J 7 bases, with 5 bases left between them. CDR3 loop: CASSLRDEAFF. The CDR3 nucleotides are TGTGCCAGCAGTTTACGAGATGAAGCTTTCTTT.

In its sample, this clone was seen once. The V call is TRBV19, the J call TRBJ2-1, with TRBD2 identical over 10 bases. CDR3 length: 14 residues. Trimming removed 5 bases from V and 8 bases from J; junction bases left unmatched: 6. Per the germline V gene, CDR1 is LNHDA and CDR2 is SQIVND (reference sequence). The CDR3 DNA follows: TGTGCCAGTAGTTCGACTAGCGGGCCGGATGAGCAGTTCTTC. Translating it yields CASSSTSGPDEQFF. Full variable domain (remainder filled in from reference TRBV19 and TRBJ2-1): DGGITQSPKYLFRKEGQNVTLSCEQNLNHDAMYWYRQDPGQGLRLIYYSQIVNDFQKGDIAEGYSVSREKKESFPLTVTSAQKNPTAFYLCASSSTSGPDEQFFGPGTRLTVL.

This rearrangement joins TRBV2 to TRBJ2-7, with D perhaps matching TRBD2 (6 bases). Germline CDR1 and CDR2: SNHLY and FYNNEI. Trimming stripped 8 bases from V and 4 bases from J, with 18 bases between. CDR3 length: 14 residues. Written as DNA, the CDR3 is TGTGCCAGCGCGTTTTATAGCGGTACTTACGAGCAGTACTTC. This encodes CASAFYSGTYEQYF.

The V gene is TRBV4-1, the J gene TRBJ2-1; D is possibly TRBD1 (7 bases). The V gene lost 1 base and the J gene lost 8 bases, with 18 bases spanning the gap. The CDR3 consists of 16 residues. CDR1 is MGHRA and CDR2 is YSYEKL in the germline V gene. CDR3 protein: CASSQVQGGVNYEQFF. The CDR3 nucleotides read TGCGCCAGCAGCCAAGTTCAGGGGGGTGTTAATTATGAGCAGTTCTTC.

V usage is TRBV7-9 and J usage is TRBJ1-3; possible D gene TRBD1, 5 bases. The V and J ends lost 4 bases and 0 bases respectively, with 16 bases between them. This CDR3 region has 17 residues. Germline CDR1 and CDR2: SEHNR and FQNEAQ (reference sequence). Here the CDR3 DNA reads TGTGCCAGCAGCTGGGCCGGGACTGGTTACTCTGGAAACACCATATATTTT. It translates to CASSWAGTGYSGNTIYF.

The chain couples TRBV28 to TRBJ1-2, with 9 positions matching TRBD1. The V segment lost 4 bases and the J segment 5 bases; nucleotides outside the gene matches: 11. This CDR3 region has 16 residues. The germline V gene has CDR1 MDHEN and CDR2 SYDVKM. Here the CDR3 DNA reads TGTGCCAGCAGTTCCCCTCGACAGGGGGACCGGTATGGCTACACCTTC. This gives the protein CASSSPRQGDRYGYTF.

The CDR3 reads CASSDLGGRALDYEQYF. In DNA, the CDR3 is TGTGCCAGCAGTGATCTGGGCGGGAGGGCCTTGGATTACGAGCAGTACTTC. The chain is built from TRBV6-1 and TRBJ2-7; 9 bases match TRBD2. Trimming at V came to 3 bases and at J to 4 bases, leaving 13 bases not matched to a gene. The CDR3 is 17 residues long. Germline CDR1 is MNHNS and CDR2 is SASEGT.

The chain employs TRBV7-9 and TRBJ2-2, with 8 bases fitting TRBD1. The CDR3 is 17 residues long. In germline, CDR1 is SEHNR, CDR2 FQNEAQ (reference sequence). The V and J ends lost 5 bases and 6 bases, in that order; junction bases with no gene match: 14. The CDR3 DNA reads TGTGCCAGCAGCCACGGACAGGGAGATGTCTTTCCCGGGGAGCTGTTTTTT. This translates into CASSHGQGDVFPGELFF.

This sequence joins TRBV10-3 and TRBJ1-5, with TRBD1 as a possible D gene (6 bases). Trimming removed 8 bases from V and 7 bases from J, with 21 bases in between. This CDR3 is built from 15 residues. Germline V gene lookup returns CDR1 ENHRY and CDR2 SYGVKD. This CDR3 is CAIGAGEFSLQPQHF. In nucleotides, the CDR3 is TGTGCCATCGGGGCAGGGGAGTTTTCGTTGCAGCCCCAGCATTTT.

This clone was counted a single time. The chain carries TRBV5-1 and TRBJ2-2; a possible D gene is TRBD2 (5 bases). The V end lost 2 bases, the J end lost 1 base, and 6 bases lay between the germline ends. The germline V gene encodes CDR1 SGHRS and CDR2 YFSETQ. This CDR3 has 14 amino acids. This CDR3 reads CASSFEGNTGELFF. The CDR3 region has the DNA TGCGCCAGCAGCTTCGAGGGGAACACCGGGGAGCTGTTTTTT.

The table lists this clone with a count of one. The chain couples TRBV15 to TRBJ1-5; no clear D gene. Trimming stripped 1 base from V and 0 bases from J, with 16 bases between. CDR3 size: 18 residues. The germline CDR1 and CDR2 sequences are LNHNV and YYDKDF (reference sequence). The CDR3 is CATSRAYPTPYSNQPQHF. The CDR3 DNA follows: TGTGCCACCAGCAGAGCATATCCGACACCCTATAGCAATCAGCCCCAGCATTTT.

J is TRBJ2-1 and V is TRBV5-4; TRBD2 agrees at 12 bases. The CDR3 consists of 18 residues. After removal of 5 bases from V and 9 bases from J, the junction contained 18 bases not matched to a gene. The germline CDR1 and CDR2 sequences are SGHNT and YYREEE (reference sequence). The CDR3, as DNA: TGTGCCAGCAGTCAAGGGGGATATGGGACTAGCGGGTGGGCTGAGCAGTTCTTC. This translates into CASSQGGYGTSGWAEQFF.

This clone has just one count. This chain joins TRBV28 and TRBJ2-7; TRBD1 aligns across 7 bases. The CDR3 has 15 residues. V trimming: 1 base; J trimming: 2 bases; junction bases outside the gene matches: 5. Germline CDR1 reads MDHEN; CDR2 reads SYDVKM. CDR3 nucleotide sequence: TGTGCCAGCAGTTTATCATCACAGGGGACCTACGAGCAGTACTTC. Translating gives CASSLSSQGTYEQYF.

The rearrangement uses TRBV6-1 and TRBJ2-3; TRBD2 matches at 7 bases. The V gene end was trimmed by 2 bases and the J gene end by 3 bases; junction bases not matched to a gene: 11. In germline, CDR1 is MNHNS, CDR2 SASEGT. The CDR3 contains 17 residues. The CDR3 spells CASSEFIGGSRTDTQYF. The CDR3 region has the DNA TGTGCCAGCAGTGAATTCATCGGCGGGAGCCGGACAGATACGCAGTATTTT.

CDR3 loop: CASSGGTSGNTDTQYF. The CDR3 coding sequence is TGTGCCAGCAGCGGGGGGACTAGCGGAAACACAGATACGCAGTATTTT. The gene calls are TRBV9 and TRBJ2-3, with 11 bases matching TRBD2. Germline V gene lookup returns CDR1 SGDLS and CDR2 YYNGEE. The CDR3 spans 16 residues. The trim removed 3 bases at V and 2 bases at J, leaving 5 bases unmatched.

This clone was counted only a few times. In nucleotides, the CDR3 is TGTGCCAGCAGTCGGGACAGCATGAACACTGAAGCTTTCTTT. Its translation: CASSRDSMNTEAFF. The chain has TRBV6-1 and TRBJ1-1; 7 nucleotides align to TRBD1. CDR1 and CDR2 (germline): MNHNS, SASEGT. The CDR3 spans 14 residues. V gave up 5 bases and J gave up 0 bases; unmatched junction bases: 3.

The chain links TRBV5-1 to TRBJ1-4; 10 nucleotides match TRBD1. V lost 5 bases, J lost 1 base, and 8 bases stayed unmatched. This CDR3 comprises 17 residues. From germline, CDR1 is SGHRS and CDR2 YFSETQ. This CDR3 reads CASSVRDRGLTNEKLFF. The CDR3 DNA follows: TGCGCCAGCAGTGTTAGAGACAGGGGGCTAACTAATGAAAAACTGTTTTTT.

A remark on this clone: This sample also contains other DNA sequences that code for the same CDR3. In nucleotides, the CDR3 is TGTGCCAGCAGCGCAACTAGCGGGAGCTACGAGCAGTACTTC. This sequence encodes CASSATSGSYEQYF. The chain links TRBV9 to TRBJ2-7, with 11 nucleotides matching TRBD2. This CDR3 has 14 amino acids. V dropped 3 bases and J dropped 3; count of bases not matched to a gene: 2. The V gene's germline CDR1 is SGDLS and CDR2 YYNGEE.

The chain couples TRBV7-8 to TRBJ1-4; D ambiguous. The CDR3 totals 15 residues. V was pared by 5 bases and J by 0 bases, with 10 bases between. Germline V lookup: CDR1 SGHVS, CDR2 FQNEAQ. The CDR3 coding sequence is TGTGCCAGCAGCCTAGTAGGAGCAACTAATGAAAAACTGTTTTTT. It encodes CASSLVGATNEKLFF.

J is TRBJ2-3 and V is TRBV19; D is possibly TRBD1 (6 bases). The length of the CDR3 is 16 residues. The germline CDR1 and CDR2 sequences are LNHDA and SQIVND (reference sequence). V lost 6 bases, J lost 0 bases, and 16 bases lay in between. CDR3 amino acids: CASRPTGTRSTDTQYF. CDR3 bases: TGTGCCAGTAGGCCTACCGGGACAAGGAGCACAGATACGCAGTATTTT.

This chain uses TRBV5-1 with TRBJ2-1, with TRBD2 matching over 9 bases. Per the germline V gene, CDR1 is SGHRS and CDR2 is YFSETQ. This CDR3 has 15 residues. The ends lost 4 bases at V and 7 bases at J; junction bases unmatched: 9. This chain's CDR3 is CASSLGGSGGNEQFF. The DNA for the CDR3 is TGCGCCAGCAGCCTTGGGGGTAGCGGGGGTAATGAGCAGTTCTTC.

There are a few counts of this clone. The chain uses TRBV6-6 and TRBJ1-4, with D perhaps matching TRBD1 (5 bases). Germline-derived CDR1 and CDR2 are MNHNY and SVGAGI (reference sequence). Deletions cut 6 bases from V and 15 bases from J, with 17 bases between. The CDR3 is 12 residues long. Here the CDR3 reads CASSPGLGGMFF. CDR3 sequence (DNA): TGTGCCAGCAGCCCCGGTTTGGGGGGAATGTTTTTT.

This chain links TRBV19 with TRBJ2-2; 11 bases are a match to TRBD2. This CDR3 has 16 residues. The junction had 10 bases not matched to a gene; V was cut back by 8 bases and J by 5 bases. The germline CDR1 and CDR2 sequences are LNHDA and SQIVND (reference sequence). Here the CDR3 DNA reads TGTGCCAGTGCCACCTCTAGCGGGAGGCAAACCGGGGAGCTGTTTTTT. It yields the protein CASATSSGRQTGELFF.

The rearrangement links TRBV2 to TRBJ1-3; 7 bases are a match to TRBD1. The CDR3 is 16 amino acids. Germline CDR1 and CDR2: SNHLY and FYNNEI. After removal of 6 bases from V and 0 bases from J, the junction contained 8 bases not matched to a gene. The CDR3, as DNA: TGTGCCAGCAGCCTCACAGGGGCCCGCTCTGGAAACACCATATATTTT. Its translation: CASSLTGARSGNTIYF.

This chain connects TRBV4-1 to TRBJ1-1; the D is unclear. V was trimmed by 0 bases and J by 1 base, leaving 18 bases between them. The CDR3 totals 18 residues. Germline V gene lookup returns CDR1 MGHRA and CDR2 YSYEKL. The CDR3: CASSQERVIPKPNTEAFF. CDR3 DNA sequence: TGCGCCAGCAGCCAAGAGAGGGTCATACCAAAACCGAACACTGAAGCTTTCTTT.

This chain links TRBV10-2 with TRBJ2-1; 8 bases map to TRBD2. Germline trimming cut 6 bases from V and 1 base from J; bases unmatched to any gene: 5. CDR1 is WSHSY and CDR2 is SAAADI in the germline V gene. The CDR3 spans 15 residues. CDR3 coding DNA: TGCGCCAGCAGGAGCGGGAGAGATTCCTACAATGAGCAGTTCTTC. Translating it yields CASRSGRDSYNEQFF.

This clone showed up just once. Other DNA sequences of this sample code for an identical CDR3. This sequence joins TRBV28 and TRBJ2-1, with a possible D match to TRBD1 (5 bases). The CDR3 spans 13 residues. V lost 2 bases and J lost 3, with 5 bases in between. Germline CDR1 is MDHEN and CDR2 is SYDVKM. CDR3 in amino acids: CASSLDSYNEQFF. In DNA form, the CDR3 reads TGTGCCAGCAGTTTAGACAGCTACAATGAGCAGTTCTTC. Based on the CDR3 plus reference TRBV28 and TRBJ2-1, the full variable domain is DVKVTQSSRYLVKRTGEKVFLECVQDMDHENMFWYRQDPGLGLRLIYFSYDVKMKEKGDIPEGYSVSREKKERFSLILESASTNQTSMYLCASSLDSYNEQFFGPGTRLTVL.

This clone has a handful of counts. The chain combines TRBV28 with TRBJ2-4, with TRBD1 matching 7 bases. CDR3 length: 11 amino acids. Germline V CDR1 and CDR2: MDHEN, SYDVKM. With V trimmed by 4 bases and J by 15 bases, 6 bases remained unmatched. The CDR3 nucleotides are TGTGCCAGCAGTTCCGACAGGGTACCGTACTTC. This sequence encodes CASSSDRVPYF.

V gene TRBV27 combines with J gene TRBJ2-7; tentative D call: TRBD2 (5 bases). Germline values: CDR1 MNHEY, CDR2 SMNVEV (reference sequence). Trimming pared 3 bases from V and 2 bases from J, leaving 8 bases between. CDR3 length equals 13 residues. CDR3 in DNA: TGTGCCAGCAGTTTCCGGGGAACCTACGAGCAGTACTTC. Translating it yields CASSFRGTYEQYF.